This TCR beta chain derives from a study of siplizumab effects on memory and regulatory T cells. The study's findings and limits: Mapping to unstimulated subsets was achieved for only a minor fraction of alloreactive clones. Naive T cells were seemingly more diverse than memory cells, and major contributions to the alloresponse seemed to be made by them.

Concerning this clone itself: Antigen unknown.

Assays captured about 10^5 TCR templates per sample. TCRdb keeps only in-frame clones here, not all; method: immunoSEQ multiplex PCR. The data hold around 100,000 clones, with about 95% observed a single time. The TCR was taken from a human donor in good health. The sequencing input was non-Treg CD4+ T cells sorted from blood.

The CDR3 DNA reads TGTGCCATCGGGGTACAAGAGACCCAGTACTTC. As protein: CAIGVQETQYF. The V gene is TRBV10-3, the J gene TRBJ2-5; D not resolved. Trimming shortened V by 8 bases and J by 2 bases, and 6 bases separated the two germline ends. There are 11 residues in the CDR3. Germline V gives CDR1 ENHRY, CDR2 SYGVKD.